Reported below is one T cell receptor beta chain. Its antigen is still unknown. No per-base quality is available; no much larger clone lies one base away. The CDR3 has 16 amino acids, counting the end cysteine and phenylalanine. The entry retains the CDR3 DNA only, 48 bases that are in frame from base 1. V is clipped by 1 base and J by 3 bases, and the sequence between their germline boundaries is 13 bases long. From a lookup of the germline V gene (reference sequence), CDR1 and CDR2 are LNHDA and SQIVND. Whole blood was collected in K2EDTA tubes by collaborating institutions according to the institutions' own protocols. For TCRbeta analysis, collaborators shipped samples in one of three forms: frozen whole blood, isolated PBMCs, or DNA extracted from either of those sample types. This entry belongs to a study of blood T cell repertoires in COVID-19 (dated by TCRdb to between 2020 and 2021). Background for the entire study: The collaborator samples originated in the United States, Italy and Spain and spanned the acute and convalescent phases of COVID-19. The material from the prospective study consisted of cDNA or gDNA derived from T cells, B-cell-depleted T cells, or PBMCs. Subjects who had been exposed to COVID-19, were actively infected with it, or had recovered from it provided the deeply sampled blood TCRbeta repertoires that made up the dataset. The repertoires were released in a freely available public database intended as a resource for research on the immune response to SARS-CoV-2. The samples were drawn from two sources: the first 160 participants of the ongoing ImmuneRACE study, and fewer than 1,500 subjects contributed by 6 global collaborators. A de-identified subject ID, COVID-19 status, age in years and sex were almost always included in the sample metadata. Where available, HLA class I and class II types were taken from metadata supplied by the sample provider and were not determined by assay-based typing.

The immunoSEQ Assay, a bias-controlled multiplex PCR, was used to amplify TCRbeta CDR3 regions from genomic DNA. Under the source paper's analysis protocol: The number of nucleated cells in each sample was estimated from the amplification of reference gene primers within the assay. To quantify the absolute abundance of each unique TCRbeta CDR3 rearrangement, sequence reads were collapsed and filtered. For each sample, productive Simpson clonality was calculated as the square root of Simpson's diversity index over productive rearrangements. The table comes from immuneACCESS by way of TCRdb, which keeps in-frame sequences with V and J called. Part of the clones is missing from these tables; in studies checked, under half for an unresolved V gene and the rest for unknown reasons. The V and J calls and clone size are taken from that table; D and trimming were inferred from the DNA. The sample contains approximately 210,000 clones, less than 90% of them found a single time. Of the sample, approximately 19% falls within the top ten clones.

Summary of the overall study and its limitations: How much clinical and demographic metadata was included differed by source and by participant, and the metadata was provided uncurated.

This clonotype was obtained from a human donor in a cohort sampled during active COVID-19. The sequenced sample consisted of peripheral blood. The V and J genes are TRBV19 and TRBJ2-1; D gene: possibly TRBD2, on 7 matching bases. The nucleotides read TGTGCCAGTAGTATAGTGTCAGGGGAGGGCTACAATGAGCAGTTCTTC. The translation is CASSIVSGEGYNEQFF.